The next 8 T cell receptor beta chains were all read from a single sample in a study of long-term antiretroviral therapy in people with HIV. Version v3.0 of the immunoSEQ assay was performed at survey level. Here immunoSEQ multiplex PCR was the method, and the copy in TCRdb shows in-frame clones only, minus some. The table records roughly 30,000 clones, roughly 84% of them present only once. Material: unsorted PBMCs, obtained 0.8 years after starting antiretroviral therapy. All receptors come from a woman aged 30 to 39 with HIV.

This clone appeared once. CDR3 residues: CASSLKTVGNTIYF. CDR3 DNA sequence: TGTGCCAGCAGTCTTAAGACGGTGGGAAACACCATATATTTT. This chain links TRBV5-8 with TRBJ1-3; no reliable D call. Germline V gene data show CDR1 as SGHTS and CDR2 as YDEGEE. The CDR3 spans 14 residues. With 5 bases removed from V and 4 bases from J, the gap between germline ends came to 13 bases.

The V and J genes are TRBV6-1 and TRBJ2-7, with D perhaps matching TRBD1 (6 bases). The V gene's germline CDR1 is MNHNS and CDR2 SASEGT. V shed 3 bases and J shed 3 bases, with 6 bases lying between them. The CDR3 is 12 amino acids. The CDR3 nucleotides read TGTGCCAGCAGTGAGACAGGCTACGAGCAGTACTTC. Translating gives CASSETGYEQYF.

The table lists this clone with a count of one. The J gene is TRBJ2-1, the V gene TRBV19; D is uncertain. The CDR3 has 17 amino acids. The V and J ends lost 4 bases and 4 bases respectively, with 20 bases between them. The germline gives CDR1 LNHDA, CDR2 SQIVND (reference sequence). CDR3 amino acids: CASSTLPPPTPYNEQFF. DNA of the CDR3: TGTGCCAGTAGTACATTGCCCCCACCGACACCTTACAATGAGCAGTTCTTC.

The chain has TRBV27 and TRBJ2-2, with 7 bases matching TRBD1. Looked up from germline, CDR1 is MNHEY and CDR2 is SMNVEV (reference sequence). There are 16 residues in the CDR3. Trimming removed 6 bases from V and 3 bases from J; junction bases left unmatched: 10. Here the CDR3 reads CASSHHRDRHTGELFF. The CDR3, as DNA: TGTGCCAGCAGCCACCACCGGGACAGACACACCGGGGAGCTGTTTTTT.

The chain couples TRBV15 to TRBJ2-6; D call uncertain. The CDR3 totals 15 residues. Trimming stripped 3 bases from V and 0 bases from J, with 6 bases between. The germline gives CDR1 LNHNV, CDR2 YYDKDF (reference sequence). Here the CDR3 DNA reads TGTGCCACCAGCAGCCCCGGCTCTGGGGCCAACGTCCTGACTTTC. As protein: CATSSPGSGANVLTF.

V usage is TRBV7-8 and J usage is TRBJ2-1, with D unresolved. The CDR3 has 15 amino acids. The germline CDR1 and CDR2 sequences are SGHVS and FQNEAQ. With 2 bases removed from V and 2 bases from J, the gap between germline ends came to 10 bases. The CDR3 DNA sequence: TGTGCCAGCAGCTTAACTGGCGGACCCTACAATGAGCAGTTCTTC. Its protein product is CASSLTGGPYNEQFF.

Only one count was recorded for this clone. V gene TRBV6-5 combines with J gene TRBJ1-2, with 7 bases aligning to TRBD1. Germline CDR1 MNHEY, CDR2 SVGAGI. The CDR3 has 13 amino acids. Trimming cost V 5 bases and J 5 bases; bases outside gene matches: 5. The CDR3 region is CASSPGQTYGYTF. In nucleotides, the CDR3 is TGTGCCAGCAGTCCGGGACAGACTTATGGCTACACCTTC.

In nucleotides, the CDR3 is TGTGCCAGCCGGACGGGGGGAACTGAAGCTTTCTTT. It specifies CASRTGGTEAFF. This chain joins TRBV27 and TRBJ1-1; D perhaps matches TRBD1 (5 bases). With 8 bases removed from V and 5 bases from J, the gap between germline ends came to 12 bases. Germline lookup yields CDR1 MNHEY and CDR2 SMNVEV (reference sequence). CDR3 length: 12 residues.